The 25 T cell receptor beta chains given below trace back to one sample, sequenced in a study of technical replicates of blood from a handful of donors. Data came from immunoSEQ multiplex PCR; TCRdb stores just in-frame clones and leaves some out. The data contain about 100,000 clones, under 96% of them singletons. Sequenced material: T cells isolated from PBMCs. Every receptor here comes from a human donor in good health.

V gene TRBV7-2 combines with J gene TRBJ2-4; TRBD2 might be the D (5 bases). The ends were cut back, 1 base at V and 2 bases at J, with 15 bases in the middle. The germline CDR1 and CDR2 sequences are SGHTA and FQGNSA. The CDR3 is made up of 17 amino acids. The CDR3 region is CASSLEGPGGSKNIQYF. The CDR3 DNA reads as TGTGCCAGCAGCTTAGAAGGACCCGGCGGGTCCAAAAACATTCAGTACTTC.

In DNA form, the CDR3 reads TGTGCCAGCAGGACTGGGACAGGGGGCTCCTACGAGCAGTACTTC. It translates to CASRTGTGGSYEQYF. The chain joins TRBV6-5 to TRBJ2-7, with 11 bases that match TRBD1. Germline V gene lookup returns CDR1 MNHEY and CDR2 SVGAGI. V shed 6 bases and J 0 bases; nucleotides not matched to a gene: 4. The CDR3 length is 15 residues.

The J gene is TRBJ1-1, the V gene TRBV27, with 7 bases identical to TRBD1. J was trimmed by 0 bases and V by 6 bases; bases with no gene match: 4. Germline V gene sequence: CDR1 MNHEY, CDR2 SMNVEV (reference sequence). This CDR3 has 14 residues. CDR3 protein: CASRGTALNTEAFF. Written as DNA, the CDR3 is TGTGCCAGCAGAGGGACAGCGTTGAACACTGAAGCTTTCTTT.

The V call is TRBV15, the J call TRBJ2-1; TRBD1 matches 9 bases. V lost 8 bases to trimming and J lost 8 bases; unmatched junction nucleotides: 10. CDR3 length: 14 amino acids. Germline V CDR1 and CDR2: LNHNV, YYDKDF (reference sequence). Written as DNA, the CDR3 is TGTGCCACCCGGGACAGGGCGTCGAGTGATGAGCAGTTCTTC. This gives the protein CATRDRASSDEQFF.

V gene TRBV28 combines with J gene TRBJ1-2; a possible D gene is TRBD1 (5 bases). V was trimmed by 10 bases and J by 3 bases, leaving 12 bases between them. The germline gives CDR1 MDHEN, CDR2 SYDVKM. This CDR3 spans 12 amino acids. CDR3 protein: CAILGGDYGYTF. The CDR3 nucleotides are TGTGCCATCTTAGGAGGGGACTATGGCTACACCTTC.

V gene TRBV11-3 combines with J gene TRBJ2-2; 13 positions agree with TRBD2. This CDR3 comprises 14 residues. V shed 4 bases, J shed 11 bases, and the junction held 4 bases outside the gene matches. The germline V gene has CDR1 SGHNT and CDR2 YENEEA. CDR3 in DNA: TGTGCCAGCAGCTCACTAGCGGGGGGGCCAGAGCTGTTTTTT. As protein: CASSSLAGGPELFF.

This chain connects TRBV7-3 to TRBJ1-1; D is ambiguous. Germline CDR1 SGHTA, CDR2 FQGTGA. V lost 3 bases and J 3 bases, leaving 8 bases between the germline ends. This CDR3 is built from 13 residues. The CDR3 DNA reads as TGTGCCAGCAGCTTCAGCAGGTACACTGAAGCTTTCTTT. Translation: CASSFSRYTEAFF.

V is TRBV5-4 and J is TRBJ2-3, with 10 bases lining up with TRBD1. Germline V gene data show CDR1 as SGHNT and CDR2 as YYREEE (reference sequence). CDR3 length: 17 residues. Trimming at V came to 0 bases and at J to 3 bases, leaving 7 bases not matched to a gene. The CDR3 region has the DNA TGTGCCAGCAGCTTGGGACAGGGGGCAGGGATGACAGATACGCAGTATTTT. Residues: CASSLGQGAGMTDTQYF.

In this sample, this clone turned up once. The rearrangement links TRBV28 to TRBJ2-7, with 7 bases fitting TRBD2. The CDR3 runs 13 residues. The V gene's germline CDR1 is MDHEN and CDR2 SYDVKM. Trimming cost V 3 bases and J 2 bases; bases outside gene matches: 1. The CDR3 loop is CASSLGGTYEQYF. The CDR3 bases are TGTGCCAGCAGTTTGGGGGGGACCTACGAGCAGTACTTC. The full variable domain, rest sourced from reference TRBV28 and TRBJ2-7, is DVKVTQSSRYLVKRTGEKVFLECVQDMDHENMFWYRQDPGLGLRLIYFSYDVKMKEKGDIPEGYSVSREKKERFSLILESASTNQTSMYLCASSLGGTYEQYFGPGTRLTVT.

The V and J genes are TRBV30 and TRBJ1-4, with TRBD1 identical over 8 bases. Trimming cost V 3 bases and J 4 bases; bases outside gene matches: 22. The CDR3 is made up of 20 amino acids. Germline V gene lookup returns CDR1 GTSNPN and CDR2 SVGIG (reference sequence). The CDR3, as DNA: TGTGCCTGGAGGAAATCCCCACTTAAATATCGGACAGGGATTAATGAAAAACTGTTTTTT. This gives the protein CAWRKSPLKYRTGINEKLFF.

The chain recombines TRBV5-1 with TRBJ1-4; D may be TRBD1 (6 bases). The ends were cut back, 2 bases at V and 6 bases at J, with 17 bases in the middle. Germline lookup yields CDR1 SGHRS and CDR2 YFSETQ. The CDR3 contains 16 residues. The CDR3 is CASSFTGSRNYEKLFF. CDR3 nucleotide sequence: TGCGCCAGCAGCTTTACAGGGAGTCGGAATTATGAAAAACTGTTTTTT.

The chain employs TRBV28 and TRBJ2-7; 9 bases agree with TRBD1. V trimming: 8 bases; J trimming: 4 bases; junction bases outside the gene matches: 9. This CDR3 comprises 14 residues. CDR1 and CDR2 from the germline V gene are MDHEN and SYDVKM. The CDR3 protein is CASERTGVPYEQYF. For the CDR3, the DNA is TGTGCCAGCGAAAGGACAGGGGTCCCTTACGAGCAGTACTTC.

DNA of the CDR3: TGTGCCAGTAGTTTTTCTCTCGGGGAGGTTGGGGCCAACGTCCTGACTTTC. Residues: CASSFSLGEVGANVLTF. The chain has TRBV19 and TRBJ2-6; D perhaps matches TRBD2 (6 bases). V was pared by 5 bases and J by 3 bases, with 17 bases between. Germline CDR1 is LNHDA and CDR2 is SQIVND (reference sequence). There are 17 residues in the CDR3.

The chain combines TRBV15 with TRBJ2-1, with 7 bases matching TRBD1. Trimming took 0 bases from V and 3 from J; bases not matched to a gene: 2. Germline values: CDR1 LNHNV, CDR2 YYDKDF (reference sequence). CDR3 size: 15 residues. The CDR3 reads CATSRESGGYNEQFF. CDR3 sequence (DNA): TGTGCCACCAGCAGAGAATCAGGGGGCTACAATGAGCAGTTCTTC.

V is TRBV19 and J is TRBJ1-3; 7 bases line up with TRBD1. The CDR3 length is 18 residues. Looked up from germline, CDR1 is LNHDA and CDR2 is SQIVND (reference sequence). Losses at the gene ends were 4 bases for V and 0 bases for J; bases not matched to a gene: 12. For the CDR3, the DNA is TGTGCCAGTAGTACCGGACACAGGGGTCCTGCCTCTGGAAACACCATATATTTT. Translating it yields CASSTGHRGPASGNTIYF.

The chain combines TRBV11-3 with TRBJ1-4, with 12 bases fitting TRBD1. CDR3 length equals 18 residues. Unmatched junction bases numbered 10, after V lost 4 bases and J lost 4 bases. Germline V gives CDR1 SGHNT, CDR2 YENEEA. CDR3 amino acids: CASSSSWDRGQDNEKLFF. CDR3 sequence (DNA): TGTGCCAGCAGCTCGAGCTGGGACAGGGGGCAGGATAATGAAAAACTGTTTTTT.

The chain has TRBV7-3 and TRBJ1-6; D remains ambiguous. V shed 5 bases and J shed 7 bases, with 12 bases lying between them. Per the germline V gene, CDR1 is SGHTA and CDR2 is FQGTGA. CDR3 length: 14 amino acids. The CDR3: CASSGDGLNSPLHF. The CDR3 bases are TGTGCCAGCAGCGGCGATGGGCTAAATTCACCCCTCCACTTT.

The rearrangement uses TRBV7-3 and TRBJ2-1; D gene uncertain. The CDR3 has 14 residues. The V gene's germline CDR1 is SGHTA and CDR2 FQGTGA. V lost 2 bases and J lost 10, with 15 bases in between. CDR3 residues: CASSLWPGAEEQFF. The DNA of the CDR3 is TGTGCCAGCAGCTTATGGCCAGGCGCTGAGGAGCAGTTCTTC.

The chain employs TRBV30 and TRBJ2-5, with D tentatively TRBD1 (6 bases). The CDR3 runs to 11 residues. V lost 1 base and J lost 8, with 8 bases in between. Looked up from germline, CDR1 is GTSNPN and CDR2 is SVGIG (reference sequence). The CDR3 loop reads CAWSGTATQYF. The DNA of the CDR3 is TGTGCCTGGAGTGGGACAGCAACCCAGTACTTC.

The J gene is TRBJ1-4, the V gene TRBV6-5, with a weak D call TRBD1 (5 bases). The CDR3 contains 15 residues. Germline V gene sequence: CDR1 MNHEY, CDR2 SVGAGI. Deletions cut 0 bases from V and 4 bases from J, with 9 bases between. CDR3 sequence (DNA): TGTGCCAGCAGTTACTCGGGGGGGAATAATGAAAAACTGTTTTTT. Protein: CASSYSGGNNEKLFF.

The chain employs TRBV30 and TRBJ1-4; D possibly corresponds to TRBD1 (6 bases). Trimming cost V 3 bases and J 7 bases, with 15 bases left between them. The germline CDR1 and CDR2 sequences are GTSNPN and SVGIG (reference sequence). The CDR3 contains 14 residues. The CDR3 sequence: CAWRAAGAVEKLFF. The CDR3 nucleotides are TGTGCCTGGAGAGCCGCGGGGGCGGTTGAAAAACTGTTTTTT.

As DNA, the CDR3 is TGTGCCAGCAGCTTGGGGGCCTACAACTCCTACGAGCAGTACTTC. It is translated as CASSLGAYNSYEQYF. The gene calls are TRBV7-9 and TRBJ2-7, with a possible D match to TRBD1 (6 bases). The V gene lost 3 bases and the J gene lost 0 bases, with 12 bases spanning the gap. CDR3 length: 15 amino acids. In germline, CDR1 is SEHNR, CDR2 FQNEAQ (reference sequence).

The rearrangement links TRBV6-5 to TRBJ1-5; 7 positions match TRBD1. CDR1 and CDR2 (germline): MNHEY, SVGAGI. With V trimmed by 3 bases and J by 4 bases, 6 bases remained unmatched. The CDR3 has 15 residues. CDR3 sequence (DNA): TGTGCCAGCAGTTATGGGACAGACCTTAATCAGCCCCAGCATTTT. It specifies CASSYGTDLNQPQHF.

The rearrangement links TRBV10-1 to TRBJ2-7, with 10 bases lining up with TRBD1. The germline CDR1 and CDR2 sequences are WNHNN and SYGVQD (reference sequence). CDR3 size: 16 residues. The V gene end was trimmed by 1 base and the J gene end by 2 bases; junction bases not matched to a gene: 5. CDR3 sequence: CASSEFSGQGAYEQYF. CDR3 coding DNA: TGCGCCAGCAGTGAGTTTTCCGGACAGGGGGCCTACGAGCAGTACTTC.

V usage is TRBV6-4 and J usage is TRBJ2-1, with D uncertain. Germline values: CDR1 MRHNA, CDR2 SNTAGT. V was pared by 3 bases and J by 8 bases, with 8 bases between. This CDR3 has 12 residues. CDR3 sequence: CASSDVVDEQFF. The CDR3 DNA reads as TGTGCCAGCAGTGATGTAGTGGATGAGCAGTTCTTC.